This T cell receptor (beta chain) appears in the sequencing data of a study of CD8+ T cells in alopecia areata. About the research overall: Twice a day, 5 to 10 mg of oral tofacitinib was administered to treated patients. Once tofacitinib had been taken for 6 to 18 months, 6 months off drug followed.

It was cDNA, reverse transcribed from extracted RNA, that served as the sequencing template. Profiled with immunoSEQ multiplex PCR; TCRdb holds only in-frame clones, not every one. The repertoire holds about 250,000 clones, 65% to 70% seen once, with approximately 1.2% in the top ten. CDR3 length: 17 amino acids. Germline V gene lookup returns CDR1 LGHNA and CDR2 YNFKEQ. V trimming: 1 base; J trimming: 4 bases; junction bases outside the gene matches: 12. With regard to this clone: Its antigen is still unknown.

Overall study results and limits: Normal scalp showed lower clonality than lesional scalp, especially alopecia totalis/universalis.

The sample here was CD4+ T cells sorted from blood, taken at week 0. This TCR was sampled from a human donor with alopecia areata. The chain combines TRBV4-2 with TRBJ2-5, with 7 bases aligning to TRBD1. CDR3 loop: CASSQVSARGGGETQYF. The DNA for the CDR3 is TGTGCCAGCAGCCAAGTGTCCGCTCGAGGGGGCGGAGAGACCCAGTACTTC.